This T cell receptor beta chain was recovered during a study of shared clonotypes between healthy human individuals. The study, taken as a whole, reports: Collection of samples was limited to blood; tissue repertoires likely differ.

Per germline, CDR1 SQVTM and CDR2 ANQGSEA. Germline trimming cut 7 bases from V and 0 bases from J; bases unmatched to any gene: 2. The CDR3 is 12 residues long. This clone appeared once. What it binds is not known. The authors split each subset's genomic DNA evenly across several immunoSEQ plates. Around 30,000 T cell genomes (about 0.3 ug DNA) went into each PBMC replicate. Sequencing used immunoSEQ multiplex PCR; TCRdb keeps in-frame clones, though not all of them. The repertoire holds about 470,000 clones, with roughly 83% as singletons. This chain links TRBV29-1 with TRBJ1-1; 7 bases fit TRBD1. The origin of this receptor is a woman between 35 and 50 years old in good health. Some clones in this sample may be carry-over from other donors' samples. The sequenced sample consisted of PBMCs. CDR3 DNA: TGCAGCGCCGACAGGGTGAACACTGAAGCTTTCTTT. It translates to CSADRVNTEAFF.